This T cell receptor beta chain was observed in a study of response to subunit inactivated influenza vaccine. The CDR3 consists of 15 residues. Germline-derived CDR1 and CDR2 are LGHDT and YNNKEL (reference sequence). V lost 0 bases and J lost 7, with 15 bases in between. Via MiXCR, TCRdb re-called the RT-PCR reads, giving one row per CDR3 protein. The repertoire has approximately 680,000 distinct CDR3 sequences, more than 15% of them found once; the top ten carry 11%. This clonotype came up a few times. V gene TRBV3-1 combines with J gene TRBJ1-1; D ambiguous. Sequences were derived from PBMCs from blood, sampled 12 days after vaccination. The sequence was obtained from a man in his fifties or sixties who received an inactivated influenza vaccine. In nucleotides, the CDR3 is TGTGCCAGCAGCCAAGATTTGGGGATAATGGGTGAAGCTTTCTTT. This codes for CASSQDLGIMGEAFF.